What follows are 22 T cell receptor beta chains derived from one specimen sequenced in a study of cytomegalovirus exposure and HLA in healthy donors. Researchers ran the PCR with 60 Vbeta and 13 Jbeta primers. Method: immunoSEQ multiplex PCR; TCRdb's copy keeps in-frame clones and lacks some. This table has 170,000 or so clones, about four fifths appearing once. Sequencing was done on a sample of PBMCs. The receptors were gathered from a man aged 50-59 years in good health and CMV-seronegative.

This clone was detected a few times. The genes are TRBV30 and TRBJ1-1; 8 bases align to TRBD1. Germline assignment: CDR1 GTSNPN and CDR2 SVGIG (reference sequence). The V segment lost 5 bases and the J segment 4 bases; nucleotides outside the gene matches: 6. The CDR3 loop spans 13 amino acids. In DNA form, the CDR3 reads TGTGCCTGGGGAGGACAGGGAGCCACTGAAGCTTTCTTT. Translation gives CAWGGQGATEAFF.

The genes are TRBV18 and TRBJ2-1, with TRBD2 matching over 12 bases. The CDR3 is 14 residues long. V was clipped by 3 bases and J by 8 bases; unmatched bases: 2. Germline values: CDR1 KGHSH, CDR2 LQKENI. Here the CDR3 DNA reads TGTGCCAGCTCACCGGGGACTAGCGGGCATGAGCAGTTCTTC. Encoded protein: CASSPGTSGHEQFF.

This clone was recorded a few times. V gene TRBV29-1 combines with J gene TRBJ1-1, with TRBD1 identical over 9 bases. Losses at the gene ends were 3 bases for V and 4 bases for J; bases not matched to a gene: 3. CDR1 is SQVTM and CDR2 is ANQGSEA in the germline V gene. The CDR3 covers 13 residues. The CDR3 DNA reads TGCAGCGTTGATCCGGGACAGGGCACTGAAGCTTTCTTT. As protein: CSVDPGQGTEAFF.

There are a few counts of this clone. CDR3 sequence reads: CASSRHVGASNTEAFF. The CDR3 nucleotides are TGTGCCAGCAGCCGCCACGTGGGGGCGAGTAACACTGAAGCTTTCTTT. V and J are TRBV5-8 and TRBJ1-1; D possibly corresponds to TRBD1 (6 bases). The CDR3 spans 16 residues. V lost 4 bases, J lost 2 bases, and 18 bases lay in between. Germline lookup yields CDR1 SGHTS and CDR2 YDEGEE.

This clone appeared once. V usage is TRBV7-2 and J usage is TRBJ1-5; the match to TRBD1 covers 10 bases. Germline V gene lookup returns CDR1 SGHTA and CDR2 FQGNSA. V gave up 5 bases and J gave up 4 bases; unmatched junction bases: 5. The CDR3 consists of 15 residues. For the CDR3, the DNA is TGTGCCAGCAGCCCCGGACAGGGGGGTAATCAGCCCCAGCATTTT. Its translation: CASSPGQGGNQPQHF.

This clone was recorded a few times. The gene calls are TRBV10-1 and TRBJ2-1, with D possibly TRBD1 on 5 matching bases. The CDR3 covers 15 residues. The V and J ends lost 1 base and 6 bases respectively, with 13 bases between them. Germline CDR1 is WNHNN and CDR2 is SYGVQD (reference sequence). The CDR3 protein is CASSEWIAGCNEQFF. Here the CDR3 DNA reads TGCGCCAGCAGTGAGTGGATAGCAGGGTGCAATGAGCAGTTCTTC.

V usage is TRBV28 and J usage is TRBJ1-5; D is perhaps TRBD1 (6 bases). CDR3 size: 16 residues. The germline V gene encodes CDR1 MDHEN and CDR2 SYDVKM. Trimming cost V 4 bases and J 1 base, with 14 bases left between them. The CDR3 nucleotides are TGTGCCAGCAGTTCGCAGGGGTGGGGCAGCAATCAGCCCCAGCATTTT. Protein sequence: CASSSQGWGSNQPQHF.

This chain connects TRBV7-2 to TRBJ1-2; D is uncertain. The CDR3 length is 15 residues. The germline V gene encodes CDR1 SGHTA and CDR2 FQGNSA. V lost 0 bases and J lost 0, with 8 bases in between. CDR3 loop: CASSLAALANYGYTF. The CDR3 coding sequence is TGTGCCAGCAGCTTAGCGGCCCTAGCTAACTATGGCTACACCTTC.

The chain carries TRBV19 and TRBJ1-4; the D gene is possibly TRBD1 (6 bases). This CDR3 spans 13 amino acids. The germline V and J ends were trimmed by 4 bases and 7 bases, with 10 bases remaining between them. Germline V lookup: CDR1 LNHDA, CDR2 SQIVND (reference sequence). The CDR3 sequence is CASSRQAFEKLFF. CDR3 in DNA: TGTGCCAGTAGTAGACAGGCTTTTGAAAAACTGTTTTTT.

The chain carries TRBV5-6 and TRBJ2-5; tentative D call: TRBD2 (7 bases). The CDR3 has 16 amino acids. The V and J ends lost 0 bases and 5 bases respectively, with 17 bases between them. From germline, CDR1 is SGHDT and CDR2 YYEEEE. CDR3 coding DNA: TGTGCCAGCAGCTTGGCCGGCGGGGGCGTCTCGGAGACCCAGTACTTC. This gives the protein CASSLAGGGVSETQYF.

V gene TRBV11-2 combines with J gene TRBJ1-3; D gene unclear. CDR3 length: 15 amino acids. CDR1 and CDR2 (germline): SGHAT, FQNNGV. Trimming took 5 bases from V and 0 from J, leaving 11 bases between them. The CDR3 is CASSPRRNSGNTIYF. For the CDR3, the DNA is TGTGCCAGCAGCCCACGGCGGAACTCTGGAAACACCATATATTTT. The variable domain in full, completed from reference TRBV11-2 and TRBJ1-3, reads EAGVAQSPRYKIIEKRQSVAFWCNPISGHATLYWYQQILGQGPKLLIQFQNNGVVDDSQLPKDRFSAERLKGVDSTLKIQPAKLEDSAVYLCASSPRRNSGNTIYFGEGSWLTVV.

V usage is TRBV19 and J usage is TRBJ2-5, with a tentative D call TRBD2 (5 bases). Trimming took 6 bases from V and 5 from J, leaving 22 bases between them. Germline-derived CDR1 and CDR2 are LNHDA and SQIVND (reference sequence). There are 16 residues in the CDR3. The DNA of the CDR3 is TGTGCCAGTAGGCAATTCCCATCTAGCAGGCCGGAGACCCAGTACTTC. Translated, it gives CASRQFPSSRPETQYF. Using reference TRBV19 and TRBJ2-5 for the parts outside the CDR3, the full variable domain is DGGITQSPKYLFRKEGQNVTLSCEQNLNHDAMYWYRQDPGQGLRLIYYSQIVNDFQKGDIAEGYSVSREKKESFPLTVTSAQKNPTAFYLCASRQFPSSRPETQYFGPGTRLLVL.

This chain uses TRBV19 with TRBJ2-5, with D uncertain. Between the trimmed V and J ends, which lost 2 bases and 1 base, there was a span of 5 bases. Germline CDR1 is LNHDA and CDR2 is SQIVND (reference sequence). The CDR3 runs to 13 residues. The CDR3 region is CASSIWAQETQYF. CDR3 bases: TGTGCCAGTAGTATATGGGCCCAAGAGACCCAGTACTTC.

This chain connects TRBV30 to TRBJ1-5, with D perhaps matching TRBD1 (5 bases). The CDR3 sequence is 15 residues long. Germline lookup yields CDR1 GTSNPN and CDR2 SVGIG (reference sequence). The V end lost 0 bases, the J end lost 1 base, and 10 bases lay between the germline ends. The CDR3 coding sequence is TGTGCCTGGAGTGTGGGGCAGGCGAGCAATCAGCCCCAGCATTTT. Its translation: CAWSVGQASNQPQHF.

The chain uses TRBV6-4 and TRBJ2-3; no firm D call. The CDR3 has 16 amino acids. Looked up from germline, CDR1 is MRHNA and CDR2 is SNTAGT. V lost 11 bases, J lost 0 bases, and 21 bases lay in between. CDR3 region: CAWLVVAVYSTDTQYF. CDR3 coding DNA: TGTGCCTGGTTGGTGGTTGCGGTGTATAGCACAGATACGCAGTATTTT.

The CDR3 DNA reads as TGTGCCAGCAGCTTGCTAGCACTAGCGGACACCGGGGAGCTGTTTTTT. It yields the protein CASSLLALADTGELFF. This chain uses TRBV5-8 with TRBJ2-2; 8 nucleotides line up with TRBD2. Germline lookup yields CDR1 SGHTS and CDR2 YDEGEE. Trimming cost V 1 base and J 3 bases; bases outside gene matches: 5. The CDR3 runs to 16 residues.

This chain's CDR3 is CASSLDGAKMRPQYF. DNA for the CDR3: TGTGCCAGCAGCTTAGACGGAGCAAAAATGAGGCCCCAGTACTTC. The V gene is TRBV7-2, the J gene TRBJ2-5; D is uncertain. The CDR3 runs to 15 residues. The V and J ends lost 1 base and 9 bases respectively, with 18 bases between them. Germline V CDR1 and CDR2: SGHTA, FQGNSA.

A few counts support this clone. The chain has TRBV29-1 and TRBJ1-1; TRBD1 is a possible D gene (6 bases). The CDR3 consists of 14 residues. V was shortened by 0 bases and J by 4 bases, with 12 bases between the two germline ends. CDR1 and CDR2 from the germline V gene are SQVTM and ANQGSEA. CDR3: CSVEDTGKTTEAFF. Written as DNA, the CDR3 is TGCAGCGTTGAAGATACAGGGAAGACCACTGAAGCTTTCTTT.

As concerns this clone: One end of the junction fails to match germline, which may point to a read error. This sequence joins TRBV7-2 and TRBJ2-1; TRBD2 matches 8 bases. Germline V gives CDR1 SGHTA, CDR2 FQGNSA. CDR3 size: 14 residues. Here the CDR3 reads CASSLEPSGGAVVF. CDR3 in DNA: TGTGCCAGCAGCTTAGAACCGTCGGGAGGGGCTGTGGTCTTC.

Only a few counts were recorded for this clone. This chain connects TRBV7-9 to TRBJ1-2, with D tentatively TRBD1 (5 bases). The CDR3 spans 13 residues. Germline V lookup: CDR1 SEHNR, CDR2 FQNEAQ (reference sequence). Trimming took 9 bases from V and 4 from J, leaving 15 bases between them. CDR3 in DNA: TGTGCCAGTGGGGGATCGGGGGTCTATGGCTACACCTTC. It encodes CASGGSGVYGYTF.

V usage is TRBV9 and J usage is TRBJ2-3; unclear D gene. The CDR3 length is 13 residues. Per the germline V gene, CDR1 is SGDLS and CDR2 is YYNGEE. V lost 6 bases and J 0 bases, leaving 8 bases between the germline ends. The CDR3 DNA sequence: TGTGCCAGCAATCGCCGGAGCACAGATACGCAGTATTTT. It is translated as CASNRRSTDTQYF.

The CDR3 sequence: CASSLVSRGQANEKLFF. The CDR3 DNA reads as TGTGCCAGCAGCCTGGTTTCAAGGGGGCAGGCTAATGAAAAACTGTTTTTT. The rearrangement links TRBV7-6 to TRBJ1-4, with TRBD1 matching over 7 bases. V was pared by 5 bases and J by 3 bases, with 12 bases of the junction left unmatched. The germline V gene encodes CDR1 SGHVS and CDR2 FNYEAQ. The CDR3 sequence is 17 residues long.